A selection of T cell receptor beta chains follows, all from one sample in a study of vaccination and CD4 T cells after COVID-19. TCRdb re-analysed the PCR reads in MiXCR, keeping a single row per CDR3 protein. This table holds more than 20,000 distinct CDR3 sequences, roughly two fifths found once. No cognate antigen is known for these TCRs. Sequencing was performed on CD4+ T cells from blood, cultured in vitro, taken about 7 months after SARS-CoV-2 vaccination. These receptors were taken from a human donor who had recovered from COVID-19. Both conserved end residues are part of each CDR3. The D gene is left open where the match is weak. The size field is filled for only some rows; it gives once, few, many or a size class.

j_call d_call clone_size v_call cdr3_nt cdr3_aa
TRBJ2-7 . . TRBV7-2 TGTGCCAGCAGCGTCCGGACACCACGCGAGCAGTACTTC CASSVRTPREQYF
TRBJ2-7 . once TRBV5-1 TGCGCCAGCAGCTTGTCAAGGGACCACGAGCAGTACTTC CASSLSRDHEQYF
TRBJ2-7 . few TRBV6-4 TGTGCCAGCAGTTCTCACCATTACGAGCAGTACTTC CASSSHHYEQYF
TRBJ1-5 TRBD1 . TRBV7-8 TGTGCCAGCAGCCCGGTGGGACAGGGCAATCAGCCCCAGCATTTT CASSPVGQGNQPQHF
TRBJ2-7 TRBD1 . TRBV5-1 TGCGCCAGCAACACACAGGGGGGACCCTACGAGCAGTACTTC CASNTQGGPYEQYF
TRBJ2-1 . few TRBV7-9 TGTGCCAGCAGCCCCAGTGACCGCTACAATGAGCAGTTCTTC CASSPSDRYNEQFF
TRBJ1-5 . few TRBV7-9 TGTGCCAGCAGCTTATCAGGGGACCAGCCCCAGCATTTT CASSLSGDQPQHF
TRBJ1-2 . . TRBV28 TGTGCCAGCAGTGTACCTGACAGTACTAACTATGGCTACACCTTC CASSVPDSTNYGYTF
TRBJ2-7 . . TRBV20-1 TGCAGTGCTATTTTCACCAGGGCAAGCTACGAGCAGTACTTC CSAIFTRASYEQYF
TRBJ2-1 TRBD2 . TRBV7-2 TGTGCCAGCAGCCCAGGGACTAGCGGTCTTGAGCAGTTCTTC CASSPGTSGLEQFF
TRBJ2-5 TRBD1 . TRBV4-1 TGCGCCAGCAGCCAGCCCCGGGACAGGGAGTTCGTGACCCAGTACTTC CASSQPRDREFVTQYF
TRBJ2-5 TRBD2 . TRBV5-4 TGTGCCAGCAGCTTGGGAGGGGCTAGCGGGAGAGCTGGAGAGACCCAGTACTTC CASSLGGASGRAGETQYF
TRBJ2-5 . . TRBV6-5 TGTGCCAGCAGTTACTCGAGGACCCAAGAGACCCAGTACTTC CASSYSRTQETQYF
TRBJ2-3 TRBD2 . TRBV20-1 TGCAGTGCTGCCGTAGCGGGAGACCTTGCAGATACGCAGTATTTT CSAAVAGDLADTQYF
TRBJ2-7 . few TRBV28 TGTGCCAGCGTGGGGCAGGGTGGAGGCTACGAGCAGTACTTC CASVGQGGGYEQYF
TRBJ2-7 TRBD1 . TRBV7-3 TGTGCCAGCAGCCCCGACAGGGGGCCTCCGTACGAGCAGTACTTC CASSPDRGPPYEQYF
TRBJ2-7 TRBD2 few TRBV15 TGTGCCACCAGCAGAGAAGAGGCGGGAGGGCCCGAGCAGTACTTC CATSREEAGGPEQYF
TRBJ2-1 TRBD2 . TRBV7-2 TGTGCCAGCAGCGACGACGGACTAGCGAACAATGAGCAGTTCTTC CASSDDGLANNEQFF
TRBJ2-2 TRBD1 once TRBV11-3 TGTGCCAGCGGGACAGGGGCACCCACCGGGGAGCTGTTTTTT CASGTGAPTGELFF
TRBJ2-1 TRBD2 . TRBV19 TGTGCCAGTAGTATGCGAGCGGGAGACGAGCAGTTCTTC CASSMRAGDEQFF
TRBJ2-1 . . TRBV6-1 TGTGCCAGCACCTCCTACAATGAGCAGTTCTTC CASTSYNEQFF
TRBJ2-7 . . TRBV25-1 TGTGCCAGCAGTGAGGTTGACATCCGTTACGAGCAGTACTTC CASSEVDIRYEQYF
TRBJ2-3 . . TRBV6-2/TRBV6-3 TGTGCCAGCAGTTCCCTACGTGGGGCAGGGGGCACAGATACGCAGTATTTT CASSSLRGAGGTDTQYF
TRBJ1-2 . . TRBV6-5 TGTGCCAGCAGTTACGGGGGATCGGGTGGCTACACCTTC CASSYGGSGGYTF
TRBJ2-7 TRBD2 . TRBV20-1 TGCAGTGCTAGCCTCGGTGCTAGCGGGAGGGCGTTCGCCTACGAGCAGTACTTC CSASLGASGRAFAYEQYF
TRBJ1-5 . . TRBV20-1 TGCAGTGCTGAATTAAGCGTGGGAAATCAGCCCCAGCATTTT CSAELSVGNQPQHF
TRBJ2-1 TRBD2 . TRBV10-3 TGTGCCATCAGGCCTAGCGGGAGAGGATGGGTGCAGTTCTTC CAIRPSGRGWVQFF
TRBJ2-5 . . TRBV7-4 TGTGCCAGCAGCTCCCGCCTTAGGGGCGTGGGAGAGACCCAGTACTTC CASSSRLRGVGETQYF
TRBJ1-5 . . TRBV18 TGTGCCAGCTCACCGTGGCAGGAGGATCAGCCCCAGCATTTT CASSPWQEDQPQHF
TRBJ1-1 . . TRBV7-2 TGTGCCAGCAGCATCGCCCTGGAGACTGAAGCTTTCTTT CASSIALETEAFF
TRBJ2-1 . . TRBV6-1 TGTGCCAGCACTCTAACGTACGAGCAGTTCTTC CASTLTYEQFF
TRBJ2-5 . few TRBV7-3 TGTGCCAGCAGCTGGACAAAACAAGAGACCCAGTACTTC CASSWTKQETQYF
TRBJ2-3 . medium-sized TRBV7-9 TGTGCCAGCAGCGCCCCCGCCACAGATACGCAGTATTTT CASSAPATDTQYF
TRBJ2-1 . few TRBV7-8 TGTGCCAGCAGCTCCCTAGCGTCGGGATTAGGGAATGAGCAGTTCTTC CASSSLASGLGNEQFF
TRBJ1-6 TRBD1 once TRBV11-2 TGTGCCAGCAGCATTACAGGGGAGTCACCCCTCCACTTT CASSITGESPLHF
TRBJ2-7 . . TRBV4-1 TGCGCCAGCAGCCATAGTTACGAGCAGTACTTC CASSHSYEQYF
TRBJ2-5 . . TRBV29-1 TGCAGCGCCGCCCGGACAGAGCAAGGGACCCAGTACTTC CSAARTEQGTQYF
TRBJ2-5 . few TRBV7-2 TGTGCCAGCAGCATGCACCCATCGGAGACCCAGTACTTC CASSMHPSETQYF
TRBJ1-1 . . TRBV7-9 TGTGCCAGCAGCTTAGCGTCAGGGGCGAACACTGAAGCTTTCTTT CASSLASGANTEAFF
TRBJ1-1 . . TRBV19 TGTGCCAGTAGGAACGGGGACGGGAGAGGGACTGAAGCTTTCTTT CASRNGDGRGTEAFF
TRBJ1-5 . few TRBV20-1 TGCAGTGCTACAAGCGGGCGGAGCAATCAGCCCCAGCATTTT CSATSGRSNQPQHF
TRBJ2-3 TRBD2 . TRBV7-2 TGTGCCAGCAGGGGAGGATCCCTACTAGCGGGAGTAGCAGATACGCAGTATTTT CASRGGSLLAGVADTQYF
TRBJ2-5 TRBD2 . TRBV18 TGTGCCAGCTCACCCCCCACCAGCGACGTGGGGGGGGAGACCCAGTACTTC CASSPPTSDVGGETQYF
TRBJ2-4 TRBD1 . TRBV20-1 TGCAGTGCTAGTATGGCTTCAGGGGGCGCCAGCATTCAGTACTTC CSASMASGGASIQYF
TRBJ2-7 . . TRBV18 TGTGCCAGCTCCCCGGGGACCGTTGGCTCCTACGAGCAGTACTTC CASSPGTVGSYEQYF